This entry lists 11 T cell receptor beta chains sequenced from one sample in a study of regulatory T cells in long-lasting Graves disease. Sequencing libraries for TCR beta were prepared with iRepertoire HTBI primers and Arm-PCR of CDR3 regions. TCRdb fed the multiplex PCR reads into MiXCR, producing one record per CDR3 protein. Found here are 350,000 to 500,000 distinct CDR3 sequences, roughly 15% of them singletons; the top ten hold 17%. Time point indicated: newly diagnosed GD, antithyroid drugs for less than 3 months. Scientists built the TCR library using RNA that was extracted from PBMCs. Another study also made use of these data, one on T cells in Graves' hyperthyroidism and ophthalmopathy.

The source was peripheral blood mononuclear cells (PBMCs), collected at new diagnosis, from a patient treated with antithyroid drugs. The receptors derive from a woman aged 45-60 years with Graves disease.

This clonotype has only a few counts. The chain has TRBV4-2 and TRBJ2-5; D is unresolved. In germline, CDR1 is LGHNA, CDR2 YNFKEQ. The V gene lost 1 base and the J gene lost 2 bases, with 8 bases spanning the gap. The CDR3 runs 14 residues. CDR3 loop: CASSQVASQETQYF. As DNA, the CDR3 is TGTGCCAGCAGCCAAGTAGCATCACAAGAGACCCAGTACTTC.

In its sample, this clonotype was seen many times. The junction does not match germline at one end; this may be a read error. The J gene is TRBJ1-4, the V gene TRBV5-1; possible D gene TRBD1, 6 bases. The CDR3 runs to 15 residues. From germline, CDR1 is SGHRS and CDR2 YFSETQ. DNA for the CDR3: TGTGCCAGCAGCTTGGGGGCTGCAACTAATGAAAAACTGTTTTTT. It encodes CASSLGAATNEKLFF. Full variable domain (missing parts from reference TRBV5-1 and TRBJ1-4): KAGVTQTPRYLIKTRGQQVTLSCSPISGHRSVSWYQQTPGQGLQFLFEYFSETQRNKGNFPGRFSGRQFSNSRSEMNVSTLELGDSALYLCASSLGAATNEKLFFGSGTQLSVL.

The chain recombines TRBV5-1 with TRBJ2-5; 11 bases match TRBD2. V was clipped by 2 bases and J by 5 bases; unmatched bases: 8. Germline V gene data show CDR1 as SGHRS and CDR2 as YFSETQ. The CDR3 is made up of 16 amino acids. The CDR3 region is CASSLMLAGGGETQYF. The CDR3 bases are TGCGCCAGCAGCTTAATGCTAGCGGGAGGAGGGGAGACCCAGTACTTC. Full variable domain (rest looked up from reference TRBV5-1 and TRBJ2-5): KAGVTQTPRYLIKTRGQQVTLSCSPISGHRSVSWYQQTPGQGLQFLFEYFSETQRNKGNFPGRFSGRQFSNSRSEMNVSTLELGDSALYLCASSLMLAGGGETQYFGPGTRLLVL.

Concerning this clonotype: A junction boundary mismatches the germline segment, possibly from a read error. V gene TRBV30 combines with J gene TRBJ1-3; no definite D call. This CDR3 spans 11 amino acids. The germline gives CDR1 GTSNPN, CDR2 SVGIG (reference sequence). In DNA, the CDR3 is TGTGCCTGGAGTGTACAGTATCGGGCATTTTTT. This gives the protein CAWSVQYRAFF.

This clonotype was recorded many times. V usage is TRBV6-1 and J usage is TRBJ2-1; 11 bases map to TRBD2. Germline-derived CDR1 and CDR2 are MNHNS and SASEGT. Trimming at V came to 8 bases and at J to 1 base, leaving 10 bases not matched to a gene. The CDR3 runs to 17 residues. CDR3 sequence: CASVAGGARSSYNEQFF. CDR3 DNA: TGTGCCAGCGTAGCGGGAGGGGCTAGGAGTTCCTACAATGAGCAGTTCTTC.

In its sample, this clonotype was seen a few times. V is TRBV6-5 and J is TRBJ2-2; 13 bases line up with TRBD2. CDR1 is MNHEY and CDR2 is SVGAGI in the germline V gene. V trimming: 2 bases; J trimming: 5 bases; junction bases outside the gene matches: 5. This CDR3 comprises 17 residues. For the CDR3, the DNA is TGTGCCAGCAGTTACGGACTAGCGGGAGAGGGGACCGGGGAGCTGTTTTTT. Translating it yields CASSYGLAGEGTGELFF.

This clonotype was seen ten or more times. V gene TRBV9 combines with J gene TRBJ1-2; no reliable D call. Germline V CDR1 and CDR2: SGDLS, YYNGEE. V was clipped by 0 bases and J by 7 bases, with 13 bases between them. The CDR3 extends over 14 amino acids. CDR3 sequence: CASSVGVSPGGYTF. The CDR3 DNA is TGTGCCAGCAGCGTAGGGGTTTCTCCGGGTGGCTACACCTTC.

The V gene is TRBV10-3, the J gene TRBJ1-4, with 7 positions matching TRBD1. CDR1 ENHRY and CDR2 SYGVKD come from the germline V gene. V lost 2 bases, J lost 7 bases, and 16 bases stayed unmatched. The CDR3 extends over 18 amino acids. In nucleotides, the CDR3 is TGTGCCATCAGTGAGATGTACCGCCGTTCGGACAGGAGTGAAAAACTGTTTTTT. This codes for CAISEMYRRSDRSEKLFF.

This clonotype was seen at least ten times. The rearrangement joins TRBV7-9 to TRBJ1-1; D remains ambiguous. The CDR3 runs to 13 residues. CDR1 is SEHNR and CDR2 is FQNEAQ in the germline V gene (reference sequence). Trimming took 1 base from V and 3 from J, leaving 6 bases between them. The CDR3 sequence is CASSLDAHTEAFF. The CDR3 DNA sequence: TGTGCCAGCAGCTTAGATGCCCACACTGAAGCTTTCTTT. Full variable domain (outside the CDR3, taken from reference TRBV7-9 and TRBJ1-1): DTGVSQNPRHKITKRGQNVTFRCDPISEHNRLYWYRQTLGQGPEFLTYFQNEAQLEKSRLLSDRFSAERPKGSFSTLEIQRTEQGDSAMYLCASSLDAHTEAFFGQGTRLTVV.

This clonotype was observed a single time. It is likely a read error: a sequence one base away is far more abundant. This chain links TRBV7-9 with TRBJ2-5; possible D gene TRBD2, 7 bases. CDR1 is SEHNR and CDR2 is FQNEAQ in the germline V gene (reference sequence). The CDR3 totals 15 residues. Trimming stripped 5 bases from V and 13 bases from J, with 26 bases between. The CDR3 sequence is CASSTYQGRGRERYF. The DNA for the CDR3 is TGTGCCAGCAGCACGTATCAGGGGAGGGGCCGCGAGCGGTACTTC.

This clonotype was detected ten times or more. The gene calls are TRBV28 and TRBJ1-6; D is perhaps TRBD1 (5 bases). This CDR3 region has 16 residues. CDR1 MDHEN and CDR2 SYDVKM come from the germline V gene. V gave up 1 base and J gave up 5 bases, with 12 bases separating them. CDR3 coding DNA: TGTGCCAGCAGTTTATCGGTCGACAGCAATAATTCACCCCTCCACTTT. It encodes CASSLSVDSNNSPLHF.